A selection of T cell receptor beta chains follows, all from one sample in a study of T cell changes during pregnancy in multiple sclerosis. Sequencing used immunoSEQ multiplex PCR; TCRdb keeps in-frame clones, though not all of them. The profile covers 50,000 or so clones, with 92% appearing a single time and over 0.55% taken by the ten largest. Sequenced here: CD4+ T cells from peripheral blood mononuclear cells, sampled after pregnancy. These receptors were collected from a female donor with multiple sclerosis, enrolled in a pregnancy study. Both conserved end residues are part of each CDR3. A D gene is named only where the DNA matches it firmly. Clone size is stated in some rows and not others, as once, few, many or a class when expanded.

size	V	J	D	length	CDR3	DNA
NA	TRBV4-1	TRBJ2-3	TRBD2	18	CASSNSDLGLAGVDTQYF	TGCGCCAGCAGCAACTCCGATTTGGGACTAGCGGGAGTCGATACGCAGTATTTT
NA	TRBV28	TRBJ2-1	NA	15	CASSLGGSSYNEQFF	TGTGCCAGCAGTTTAGGAGGGAGCTCCTACAATGAGCAGTTCTTC
NA	TRBV19	TRBJ1-1	NA	13	CASRIQGSTEAFF	TGTGCCAGTAGGATACAGGGAAGTACTGAAGCTTTCTTT
NA	TRBV27	TRBJ2-6	TRBD1	16	CASRRDRSSGANVLTF	TGTGCCAGCAGGAGGGACAGGAGCTCTGGGGCCAACGTCCTGACTTTC
NA	TRBV30	TRBJ2-7	NA	13	CAWGLGVGYEQYF	TGTGCCTGGGGTTTGGGAGTCGGCTACGAGCAGTACTTC
NA	TRBV4-3	TRBJ2-1	TRBD2	15	CASSQDEGLMGEQFF	TGCGCCAGCAGCCAAGATGAGGGACTAATGGGTGAGCAGTTCTTC
NA	TRBV18	TRBJ2-5	TRBD1	16	CASSPLGTANQETQYF	TGTGCCAGCTCACCCCTCGGGACAGCCAACCAAGAGACCCAGTACTTC
NA	TRBV6-5	TRBJ2-3	TRBD2	15	CASGGAGGGTDTQYF	TGTGCCAGCGGGGGGGCGGGAGGGGGCACAGATACGCAGTATTTT
NA	TRBV30	TRBJ1-5	NA	18	CAWSVKEQGLWGNQPQHF	TGTGCCTGGAGTGTAAAAGAGCAGGGTTTGTGGGGCAATCAGCCCCAGCATTTT
NA	TRBV5-4	TRBJ2-1	TRBD2	15	CASSFSGRGYNEQFF	TGTGCCAGCAGCTTTAGCGGGAGGGGCTACAATGAGCAGTTCTTC
NA	TRBV19	TRBJ2-6	TRBD1	18	CASSNHGTGISGANVLTF	TGTGCCAGTAGTAATCACGGGACAGGGATCTCTGGGGCCAACGTCCTGACTTTC
few	TRBV7-3	TRBJ1-1	NA	14	CASSPGQLNTEAFF	TGTGCCAGCAGCCCAGGACAGCTGAACACTGAAGCTTTCTTT
NA	TRBV19	TRBJ1-5	NA	14	CASSIDGPLAPQHF	TGTGCCAGTAGTATAGATGGGCCCTTGGCGCCCCAGCATTTT
few	TRBV18	TRBJ2-7	TRBD2	15	CASSPTVAGRNEQYF	TGTGCCAGCTCACCTACAGTAGCGGGGAGGAACGAGCAGTACTTC
NA	TRBV9	TRBJ1-2	TRBD1	15	CASSARDSSLYGYTF	TGTGCCAGCAGCGCTAGGGACAGTAGCCTCTATGGCTACACCTTC
NA	TRBV11-2	TRBJ1-3	TRBD1	17	CASSLSPDRVSGNTIYF	TGTGCCAGCAGCTTATCTCCCGACAGGGTCTCTGGAAACACCATATATTTT
NA	TRBV7-2	TRBJ2-7	TRBD1	15	CASSLMGQGRYEQYF	TGTGCCAGCAGCTTAATGGGACAGGGCAGGTACGAGCAGTACTTC
NA	TRBV18	TRBJ2-3	TRBD1	16	CASSPPQGAHGDTQYF	TGTGCCAGCTCACCACCTCAGGGGGCCCATGGAGATACGCAGTATTTT
NA	TRBV7-2	TRBJ2-1	TRBD2	15	CASSSSGSTYNEQFF	TGTGCCAGCAGCTCGAGCGGGAGTACCTACAATGAGCAGTTCTTC
NA	TRBV11-2	TRBJ1-3	NA	18	CASSLILDTRQSGNTIYF	TGTGCCAGCAGCTTAATACTGGACACTCGGCAATCTGGAAACACCATATATTTT
NA	TRBV9	TRBJ1-5	NA	15	CASSVGTSGNQPQHF	TGTGCCAGCAGCGTAGGAACGTCGGGGAATCAGCCCCAGCATTTT
NA	TRBV29-1	TRBJ2-2	TRBD1	21	CSVVTGQGDRASTKNHRGAVF	TGCAGCGTAGTAACCGGACAGGGAGATCGGGCTAGCACAAAGAACCACCGGGGAGCTGTTTTT
NA	TRBV12-5	TRBJ1-4	TRBD1	16	CASARDRARQGEKLFF	TGTGCTAGTGCCCGGGACAGGGCGAGGCAAGGCGAAAAACTGTTTTTT
NA	TRBV7-3	TRBJ2-7	NA	13	CASSLDEGGEQYF	TGTGCCAGCAGCTTAGATGAAGGGGGCGAGCAGTACTTC
NA	TRBV5-6	TRBJ2-7	TRBD2	15	CASRKIAGVTDEQYF	TGTGCCAGCAGGAAAATAGCGGGAGTTACGGACGAGCAGTACTTC
NA	TRBV19	TRBJ2-5	TRBD2	15	CASRLAGGIGETQYF	TGTGCCAGTAGACTAGCGGGAGGGATAGGAGAGACCCAGTACTTC
NA	TRBV11-1	TRBJ1-1	TRBD1	14	CASSYTGVGTEAFF	TGTGCCAGCAGCTATACAGGGGTCGGCACTGAAGCTTTCTTT
NA	TRBV19	TRBJ1-5	TRBD1	16	CASSIGWTGVNQPQHF	TGTGCCAGTAGTATAGGGTGGACAGGGGTTAATCAGCCCCAGCATTTT
NA	TRBV7-9	TRBJ1-4	TRBD1	14	CASSDRGTNEKLFF	TGTGCCAGCAGCGACAGGGGGACTAATGAAAAACTGTTTTTT
NA	TRBV11-2	TRBJ1-2	NA	13	CASSLTRVRGYTF	TGTGCCAGCAGCCTAACCAGGGTTAGAGGCTACACCTTC
NA	TRBV11-3	TRBJ2-5	TRBD2	17	CASSSGLAGWFQETQYF	TGTGCCAGCAGCTCGGGACTAGCGGGTTGGTTCCAAGAGACCCAGTACTTC
NA	TRBV7-2	TRBJ1-3	NA	17	CASSSHSDTYSGNTIYF	TGTGCCAGCAGCTCCCACTCGGACACCTACTCTGGAAACACCATATATTTT
NA	TRBV9	TRBJ2-3	TRBD2	20	CASSVEERGLANPSTDTQYF	TGTGCCAGCAGCGTAGAGGAGAGGGGACTAGCGAACCCTAGCACAGATACGCAGTATTTT
NA	TRBV7-2	TRBJ2-7	TRBD1	13	CASVSDRGYEQYF	TGTGCCAGTGTAAGTGACAGGGGCTACGAGCAGTACTTC
NA	TRBV7-2	TRBJ1-5	NA	16	CASSLTTGNGNQPQHF	TGTGCCAGCAGCTTAACCACAGGGAATGGCAATCAGCCCCAGCATTTT
NA	TRBV6-5	TRBJ1-3	NA	15	CASRVDRYSGNTIYF	TGTGCCAGCAGGGTGGACAGATACTCTGGAAACACCATATATTTT
NA	TRBV18	TRBJ2-7	TRBD1	16	CASSPPRTGPSYEQYF	TGTGCCAGCTCACCACCCCGGACAGGACCCTCCTACGAGCAGTACTTC
NA	TRBV6-5	TRBJ1-1	NA	13	CASKLRGNTEAFF	TGTGCCAGCAAACTCAGGGGAAACACTGAAGCTTTCTTT
NA	TRBV28	TRBJ1-2	NA	13	CAAWKGANYGYTF	TGTGCCGCCTGGAAGGGGGCTAACTATGGCTACACCTTC
NA	TRBV25-1	TRBJ1-2	NA	12	CASTRGNYGYTF	TGTGCCAGCACCAGAGGGAACTATGGCTACACCTTC
NA	TRBV6-1	TRBJ2-4	TRBD2	15	CASSEAGRGLDIQYF	TGTGCCAGCAGTGAAGCGGGGAGGGGTTTGGACATTCAGTACTTC
NA	TRBV19	TRBJ2-1	TRBD2	14	CASSPIPRGDEQFF	TGTGCCAGTAGCCCTATCCCTCGGGGGGATGAGCAGTTCTTC
NA	TRBV27	TRBJ2-7	TRBD1	18	CASRAFLGRTGNSYEQYF	TGTGCCAGCAGAGCCTTCCTCGGTAGGACAGGGAATAGCTACGAGCAGTACTTC
NA	TRBV7-2	TRBJ2-1	NA	15	CASSLGFARLGEQFF	TGTGCCAGCAGCTTAGGTTTCGCAAGGCTAGGTGAGCAGTTCTTC
once	TRBV20-1	TRBJ2-1	NA	11	CSARKQWEEFF	TGCAGTGCTAGGAAGCAGTGGGAGGAGTTCTTC
once	TRBV7-7	TRBJ2-1	NA	14	CASSSQGEYNEQFF	TGTGCTAGCAGCTCCCAAGGGGAATACAATGAGCAGTTCTTC
NA	TRBV19	TRBJ2-2	NA	14	CASSIQGPGGELFF	TGTGCCAGTAGTATACAGGGGCCCGGCGGGGAGCTGTTTTTT
NA	TRBV28	TRBJ1-5	NA	16	CASSWGRQTPGQPQHF	TGTGCCAGCAGTTGGGGCCGACAGACTCCTGGGCAGCCCCAGCATTTT
NA	TRBV14	TRBJ2-3	TRBD2	16	CASSRLAGGETDTQYF	TGTGCCAGCAGCCGTCTAGCGGGAGGGGAGACAGATACGCAGTATTTT
NA	TRBV6-5	TRBJ1-4	TRBD1	14	CASSYDRGSEKLFF	TGTGCCAGCAGTTACGACAGGGGAAGCGAAAAACTGTTTTTT
NA	TRBV7-2	TRBJ1-2	NA	14	CASSSSGANYGYTF	TGTGCCAGCAGCTCGAGCGGGGCCAACTATGGCTACACCTTC
NA	TRBV4-2	TRBJ1-3	NA	16	CASSQEDTNSGNTIYF	TGTGCCAGCAGCCAAGAAGACACCAACTCTGGAAACACCATATATTTT
NA	TRBV7-2	TRBJ1-3	TRBD1	17	CASSPGGPGTEGNTIYF	TGTGCCAGCAGCCCAGGAGGCCCCGGGACAGAGGGAAACACCATATATTTT
NA	TRBV4-1	TRBJ2-4	TRBD2	16	CASSQLVTSGRGIQYF	TGCGCCAGCAGCCAGCTTGTAACTAGCGGGAGGGGCATTCAGTACTTC
NA	TRBV2	TRBJ2-1	NA	17	CASSDRLLARNRDEQFF	TGTGCCAGCAGTGATCGGTTACTAGCTCGGAACCGGGATGAGCAGTTCTTC
NA	TRBV5-4	TRBJ2-3	NA	13	CASSLTGTDTQYF	TGTGCCAGCAGCTTGACGGGCACAGATACGCAGTATTTT
NA	TRBV9	TRBJ1-5	TRBD1	15	CASSVGDSSNQPQHF	TGTGCCAGCAGCGTAGGGGACAGTAGCAATCAGCCCCAGCATTTT
NA	TRBV5-1	TRBJ2-1	TRBD2	15	CASSLLTSGSDEQFF	TGCGCCAGCAGCTTGCTGACTAGCGGGAGCGATGAGCAGTTCTTC